This TCR beta chain was captured by sequencing in a study of T cell changes during pregnancy in multiple sclerosis. Assay used: immunoSEQ multiplex PCR; TCRdb lists only in-frame clones, some missing. The sample lists tens of thousands of clones; approximately 94% were seen once. Germline loops: CDR1 SGDLS, CDR2 YYNGEE. CDR3 length: 17 amino acids. The V and J ends lost 2 bases and 1 base respectively, with 18 bases between them. V usage is TRBV9 and J usage is TRBJ2-5; D perhaps matches TRBD1 (6 bases). This sequence originates from a female donor in good health, enrolled as a control in a pregnancy study. This specimen consisted of peripheral blood, obtained in the second trimester of pregnancy. In DNA form, the CDR3 reads TGTGCCAGCAGCGTTCAGGGGATAAGGGGGTCCCAAGAGACCCAGTACTTC. It is translated as CASSVQGIRGSQETQYF.